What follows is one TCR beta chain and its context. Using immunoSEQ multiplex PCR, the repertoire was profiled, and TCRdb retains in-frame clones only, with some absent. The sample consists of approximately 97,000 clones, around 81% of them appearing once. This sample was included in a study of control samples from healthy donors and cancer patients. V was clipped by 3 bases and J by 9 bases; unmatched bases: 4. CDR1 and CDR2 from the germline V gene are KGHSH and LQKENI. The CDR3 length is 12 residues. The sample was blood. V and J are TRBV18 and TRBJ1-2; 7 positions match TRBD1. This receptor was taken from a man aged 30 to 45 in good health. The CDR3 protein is CASSPGTVSYTF. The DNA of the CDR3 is TGTGCCAGCTCACCGGGGACAGTCAGCTACACCTTC. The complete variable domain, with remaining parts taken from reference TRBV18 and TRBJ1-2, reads NAGVMQNPRHLVRRRGQEARLRCSPMKGHSHVYWYRQLPEEGLKFMVYLQKENIIDESGMPKERFSAEFPKEGPSILRIQQVVRGDSAAYFCASSPGTVSYTFGSGTRLTVV.